This T cell receptor (beta chain) was sequenced in a study of multiple sclerosis patients with progressive multifocal leukoencephalopathy. Study-level findings and limits: PML-onset expanded TRB clones were detectable before and during natalizumab therapy.

The assay was run at survey level. Every PCR reaction included synthetic inline CDR3 controls for all V-J pairings. The assay was immunoSEQ multiplex PCR, and TCRdb's table has in-frame clones only and misses some. Of about 32,000 clones in the sample, roughly 92% were seen once. Time point here: before natalizumab initiation. The T0 samples predate the first natalizumab infusion. This clone was observed a single time. Its antigen remains unknown. With V trimmed by 4 bases and J by 0 bases, 5 bases remained unmatched. The germline gives CDR1 SGHTA, CDR2 FQGNSA. The length of the CDR3 is 15 residues. Sequencing was done on a sample of PBMCs. This chain uses TRBV7-2 with TRBJ2-7, with 8 bases lining up with TRBD1. This clonotype was obtained from a man aged 25-40 years with multiple sclerosis. Here the CDR3 DNA reads TGTGCCAGCAGCTCCCGGACAGGGTACTCCTACGAGCAGTACTTC. Encoded protein: CASSSRTGYSYEQYF. The full variable domain, its missing parts supplied by reference TRBV7-2 and TRBJ2-7, is GAGVSQSPSNKVTEKGKDVELRCDPISGHTALYWYRQSLGQGLEFLIYFQGNSAPDKSGLPSDRFSAERTGGSVSTLTIQRTQQEDSAVYLCASSSRTGYSYEQYFGPGTRLTVT.